This TCR beta chain originates from a study of siplizumab effects on memory and regulatory T cells. Whole-study results and caveats: The study found naive T cells seemingly more diverse than memory cells and seemingly major alloresponse contributors. The authors did not confirm suppressive function in proliferating Tregs from siplizumab cultures.

A note on this clone: Its antigen is as yet unknown.

The CDR3 runs 16 residues. Germline CDR1 is SNHLY and CDR2 is FYNNEI. V gave up 7 bases and J gave up 0 bases, with 18 bases separating them. The method was immunoSEQ multiplex PCR; TCRdb's version includes in-frame clones alone and lacks a portion of them. The sample yields about 72,000 clones, more than 80% seen once. The V gene is TRBV2, the J gene TRBJ2-5; D ambiguous. The clonotype originates from a human donor in good health. Specimen: CD8+ T cells sorted from blood. Here the CDR3 DNA reads TGTGCCAGCACCGAGTCCCCCCAAGGAAACCAAGAGACCCAGTACTTC. Its protein is CASTESPQGNQETQYF.